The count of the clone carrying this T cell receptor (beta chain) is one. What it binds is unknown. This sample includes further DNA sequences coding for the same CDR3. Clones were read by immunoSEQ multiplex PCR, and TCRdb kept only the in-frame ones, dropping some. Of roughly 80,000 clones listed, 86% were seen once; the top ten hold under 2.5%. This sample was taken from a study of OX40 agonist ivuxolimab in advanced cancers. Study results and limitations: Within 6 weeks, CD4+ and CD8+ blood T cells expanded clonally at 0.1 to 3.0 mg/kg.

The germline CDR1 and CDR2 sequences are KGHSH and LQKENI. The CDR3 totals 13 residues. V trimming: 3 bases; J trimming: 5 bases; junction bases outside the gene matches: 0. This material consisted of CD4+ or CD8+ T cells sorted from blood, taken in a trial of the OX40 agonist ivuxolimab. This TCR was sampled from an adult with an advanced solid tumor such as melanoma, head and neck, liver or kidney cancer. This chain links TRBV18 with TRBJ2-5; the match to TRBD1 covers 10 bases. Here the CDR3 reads CASSPGQGETQYF. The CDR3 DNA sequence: TGTGCCAGCTCACCGGGACAGGGGGAGACCCAGTACTTC. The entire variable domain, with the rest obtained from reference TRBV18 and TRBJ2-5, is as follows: NAGVMQNPRHLVRRRGQEARLRCSPMKGHSHVYWYRQLPEEGLKFMVYLQKENIIDESGMPKERFSAEFPKEGPSILRIQQVVRGDSAAYFCASSPGQGETQYFGPGTRLLVL.